Listed below are T cell receptor beta chains from one sample, sequenced in a study of identical twins. TCRdb reprocessed the 5' RACE reads via MiXCR and lists one record per CDR3 protein. The table shows roughly 690,000 distinct CDR3 sequences, with over 20% occurring only once. The sample was also linked to a second study, of T cells expressing NK-cell markers.

Sequenced material: PBMCs. These receptor sequences come from a woman under 30 in good health. CDR3s include the opening cysteine and the closing phenylalanine or tryptophan. Fields, in order: clone size, J gene, V gene, CDR3 protein. Size is stated for part of the rows, as once, few or many counts, or as a class when the clone is expanded.

.,TRBJ1-3,TRBV6-6,CASSWDRAISGNTIYF
.,TRBJ1-2,TRBV30,CAWSVALEASYGYTF
.,TRBJ2-1,TRBV5-1,CASRTGPLYNEQFF
.,TRBJ2-7,TRBV29-1,CSVAGRSYEQYF
many,TRBJ2-5,TRBV7-9,CASSWTSGGTQYF
.,TRBJ2-1,TRBV12-3/TRBV12-4,CASKKLAGGPDNEQFF
.,TRBJ1-4,TRBV12-3/TRBV12-4,CASSRQGDAEKLFF
few,TRBJ2-3,TRBV20-1,CSAATDRSTDTQYF
.,TRBJ2-7,TRBV10-2,CASMRTSGRVTYEQYF
few,TRBJ2-3,TRBV10-3,CAIKADTDTQYF
few,TRBJ2-1,TRBV6-1,CASKLGQGRYNEQFF
.,TRBJ2-3,TRBV12-3/TRBV12-4,CASSLGPIPLTDTQYF
.,TRBJ2-7,TRBV6-1,CASSPGDRSSYEQYF
few,TRBJ2-1,TRBV2,CASSSGTSGPSSYNEQFF
.,TRBJ2-7,TRBV11-2,CASSLLILTGQAPSYEQYF
few,TRBJ2-1,TRBV7-2,CASSLRQGAHNEQFF
.,TRBJ2-6,TRBV3-1,CASSQGDRANSGANVLTF
.,TRBJ2-1,TRBV6-2/TRBV6-3,CASSYATGGLQFF